Listed below are T cell receptor beta chains from one sample, sequenced in a study of blood T cell repertoires in COVID-19. Sequencing was performed with immunoSEQ multiplex PCR; in TCRdb, only in-frame clones are kept and a portion is missing. The sample carries more than 85,000 clones, approximately 88% recorded once. The sample was peripheral blood. The origin of the receptors is a human donor in a cohort sampled during active COVID-19. CDR3s include the opening cysteine and the closing phenylalanine or tryptophan. Fields, in order: J gene, clone size, D gene, V gene, CDR3 protein, CDR3 DNA. The D gene is left open where the match is weak. Part of the rows lack a size; the others show once, few, many or a class for expanded clones.

j_gene: TRBJ2-3
abundance: -
d_gene: -
v_gene: TRBV5-8
CDR3aa: CASSLARAHTQYF
CDR3nt: TGTGCCAGCAGCTTGGCCAGGGCTCATACGCAGTATTTT

j_gene: TRBJ2-2
abundance: -
d_gene: TRBD1
v_gene: TRBV24-1
CDR3aa: CATSDFGGQGSTGELFF
CDR3nt: TGTGCCACCAGTGATTTTGGCGGACAGGGGAGCACCGGGGAGCTGTTTTTT

j_gene: TRBJ2-5
abundance: -
d_gene: TRBD2
v_gene: TRBV14
CDR3aa: CASSRHSGLYQETQYF
CDR3nt: TGTGCCAGCAGCCGTCATAGCGGGTTGTACCAAGAGACCCAGTACTTC

j_gene: TRBJ2-1
abundance: -
d_gene: TRBD2
v_gene: TRBV7-2
CDR3aa: CASSSRLAGSDEQFF
CDR3nt: TGTGCCAGCAGCTCCCGCCTAGCGGGGAGTGATGAGCAGTTCTTC

j_gene: TRBJ1-1
abundance: -
d_gene: TRBD1
v_gene: TRBV6-5
CDR3aa: CASRFATGGATEAFF
CDR3nt: TGTGCCAGCAGATTTGCGACAGGGGGCGCGACTGAAGCTTTCTTT

j_gene: TRBJ2-3
abundance: once
d_gene: TRBD2
v_gene: TRBV4-2
CDR3aa: CASSLREGAGGPDTQYF
CDR3nt: TGTGCCAGCAGCCTTCGAGAAGGAGCGGGGGGGCCAGATACGCAGTATTTT

j_gene: TRBJ2-2
abundance: -
d_gene: TRBD1
v_gene: TRBV10-3
CDR3aa: CAINGETGANTGELFF
CDR3nt: TGTGCCATCAATGGGGAAACAGGGGCGAACACCGGGGAGCTGTTTTTT

j_gene: TRBJ1-5
abundance: -
d_gene: -
v_gene: TRBV28
CDR3aa: CASGHQPQHF
CDR3nt: TGTGCCAGCGGGCATCAGCCCCAGCATTTT

j_gene: TRBJ2-5
abundance: -
d_gene: TRBD2
v_gene: TRBV18
CDR3aa: CASSSGTSGETQYF
CDR3nt: TGTGCCAGCTCATCTGGGACTAGCGGAGAGACCCAGTACTTC

j_gene: TRBJ1-2
abundance: -
d_gene: -
v_gene: TRBV2
CDR3aa: CASGRLTDTYGYTF
CDR3nt: TGTGCCAGCGGACGACTAACCGACACCTATGGCTACACCTTC

j_gene: TRBJ1-5
abundance: -
d_gene: -
v_gene: TRBV3-1/TRBV3-2
CDR3aa: CASSQAGGANQPQHF
CDR3nt: TGTGCCAGCAGCCAAGCCGGGGGAGCGAATCAGCCCCAGCATTTT

j_gene: TRBJ1-1
abundance: once
d_gene: -
v_gene: TRBV7-9
CDR3aa: CASSLYGSNTEAFF
CDR3nt: TGTGCCAGCAGCTTATACGGGAGTAACACTGAAGCTTTCTTT

j_gene: TRBJ2-1
abundance: -
d_gene: TRBD1
v_gene: TRBV2
CDR3aa: CASRDSPYNEQFF
CDR3nt: TGTGCCAGCCGGGACAGCCCCTACAATGAGCAGTTCTTC

j_gene: TRBJ2-2
abundance: once
d_gene: -
v_gene: TRBV9
CDR3aa: CASSVGQGYTGELFF
CDR3nt: TGTGCCAGCAGCGTAGGGCAGGGATACACCGGGGAGCTGTTTTTT

j_gene: TRBJ1-1
abundance: once
d_gene: -
v_gene: TRBV21-1
CDR3aa: CASTLEVMNTEAFF
CDR3nt: TGTGCCAGCACTTTAGAGGTCATGAACACTGAAGCTTTCTTT

j_gene: TRBJ1-6
abundance: -
d_gene: -
v_gene: TRBV6-4
CDR3aa: CASPRIFRESSYNSPLHF
CDR3nt: TGTGCCAGCCCTCGAATTTTTCGGGAGAGCTCCTATAATTCACCCCTCCACTTT

j_gene: TRBJ2-7
abundance: -
d_gene: TRBD1
v_gene: TRBV30
CDR3aa: CAWSRQGPYEQYF
CDR3nt: TGTGCCTGGAGTAGACAGGGTCCCTACGAGCAGTACTTC

j_gene: TRBJ2-1
abundance: -
d_gene: TRBD2
v_gene: TRBV7-8
CDR3aa: CASSGRTGGTYNEQFF
CDR3nt: TGTGCCAGCAGCGGACGAACGGGGGGAACCTACAATGAGCAGTTCTTC

j_gene: TRBJ1-2
abundance: -
d_gene: TRBD1
v_gene: TRBV28
CDR3aa: CASTRTGGYGYTF
CDR3nt: TGTGCCAGCACCAGGACAGGGGGCTATGGCTACACCTTC

j_gene: TRBJ2-1
abundance: -
d_gene: TRBD1
v_gene: TRBV27
CDR3aa: CASSTPGTGFLNEQFF
CDR3nt: TGTGCCAGCAGTACACCCGGGACAGGGTTTTTGAATGAGCAGTTCTTC

j_gene: TRBJ1-1
abundance: -
d_gene: TRBD1
v_gene: TRBV7-3
CDR3aa: CASSEQQGVTEAFF
CDR3nt: TGTGCCAGCAGCGAGCAACAGGGGGTCACTGAAGCTTTCTTT

j_gene: TRBJ1-2
abundance: -
d_gene: TRBD1
v_gene: TRBV6-5
CDR3aa: CASSRRDRGQVGYTF
CDR3nt: TGTGCCAGCAGCCGCCGGGACAGGGGGCAGGTTGGCTACACCTTC

j_gene: TRBJ2-1
abundance: -
d_gene: -
v_gene: TRBV7-9
CDR3aa: CASSLFVQNEQFF
CDR3nt: TGTGCCAGCAGCTTGTTTGTTCAGAATGAGCAGTTCTTC

j_gene: TRBJ2-3
abundance: once
d_gene: TRBD2
v_gene: TRBV7-2
CDR3aa: CASSFQRGAFGDTQYF
CDR3nt: TGTGCCAGCAGCTTCCAGCGGGGGGCCTTCGGGGATACGCAGTATTTT

j_gene: TRBJ1-6
abundance: -
d_gene: -
v_gene: TRBV6-1
CDR3aa: CASSELRWGPYSPLHF
CDR3nt: TGTGCCAGCAGTGAATTAAGGTGGGGGCCATATTCACCCCTCCACTTT

j_gene: TRBJ2-1
abundance: -
d_gene: -
v_gene: TRBV4-2
CDR3aa: CASSRKQGGPAGNEQFF
CDR3nt: TGTGCCAGCAGCCGAAAACAGGGAGGGCCAGCAGGTAATGAGCAGTTCTTC

j_gene: TRBJ1-1
abundance: -
d_gene: -
v_gene: TRBV6-5
CDR3aa: CASTPTPGNTEAFF
CDR3nt: TGTGCCAGCACCCCCACCCCAGGGAACACTGAAGCTTTCTTT

j_gene: TRBJ2-7
abundance: -
d_gene: TRBD1
v_gene: TRBV10-3
CDR3aa: CAISESQTGVDEQYF
CDR3nt: TGTGCCATCAGTGAGTCACAGACAGGGGTTGACGAGCAGTACTTC

j_gene: TRBJ1-2
abundance: -
d_gene: -
v_gene: TRBV18
CDR3aa: CASSPLDSGSYTF
CDR3nt: TGTGCCAGCTCACCTTTGGACAGCGGCTCTTACACCTTC

j_gene: TRBJ2-1
abundance: -
d_gene: TRBD2
v_gene: TRBV9
CDR3aa: CASSGGSSGYNEQFF
CDR3nt: TGTGCCAGCAGCGGGGGTTCTAGCGGGTACAATGAGCAGTTCTTC

j_gene: TRBJ2-7
abundance: -
d_gene: TRBD1
v_gene: TRBV30
CDR3aa: CAWSRNRGVYEQYF
CDR3nt: TGTGCCTGGAGTCGTAACAGGGGGGTCTACGAGCAGTACTTC

j_gene: TRBJ2-3
abundance: -
d_gene: -
v_gene: TRBV7-2
CDR3aa: CASRSRSRVPPGDTQYF
CDR3nt: TGTGCCAGCAGGTCCCGGTCCCGCGTGCCTCCTGGAGATACGCAGTATTTT

j_gene: TRBJ2-7
abundance: -
d_gene: -
v_gene: TRBV6-5
CDR3aa: CASSSYYEQYF
CDR3nt: TGTGCCAGCAGTTCTTATTACGAGCAGTACTTC

j_gene: TRBJ1-3
abundance: -
d_gene: -
v_gene: TRBV11-3
CDR3aa: CASSLAGTGRPGNTIYF
CDR3nt: TGTGCCAGCAGCTTGGCGGGGACTGGCCGCCCTGGAAACACCATATATTTT

j_gene: TRBJ1-5
abundance: -
d_gene: -
v_gene: TRBV7-2
CDR3aa: CASSPSRAGINQPQHF
CDR3nt: TGTGCCAGCAGCCCCTCTCGGGCGGGGATCAATCAGCCCCAGCATTTT

j_gene: TRBJ2-5
abundance: -
d_gene: -
v_gene: TRBV19
CDR3aa: CASKRRQAQETQYF
CDR3nt: TGTGCCAGTAAAAGGAGGCAAGCACAAGAGACCCAGTACTTC

j_gene: TRBJ2-7
abundance: -
d_gene: TRBD2
v_gene: TRBV6-2/TRBV6-3
CDR3aa: CASSAPSGTSYEQYF
CDR3nt: TGTGCCAGCAGCGCGCCTTCTGGGACTAGTTACGAGCAGTACTTC

j_gene: TRBJ2-7
abundance: -
d_gene: TRBD2
v_gene: TRBV11-1
CDR3aa: CASSPTRGGTEQYF
CDR3nt: TGTGCCAGCAGCCCAACGAGGGGAGGGACTGAGCAGTACTTC

j_gene: TRBJ2-5
abundance: -
d_gene: TRBD1
v_gene: TRBV27
CDR3aa: CASSIPGTAQETQYF
CDR3nt: TGTGCCAGCAGTATACCCGGGACAGCCCAAGAGACCCAGTACTTC

j_gene: TRBJ2-1
abundance: -
d_gene: TRBD2
v_gene: TRBV11-3
CDR3aa: CASRGRAGDEQFF
CDR3nt: TGTGCCAGCAGGGGGAGGGCGGGGGATGAGCAGTTCTTC

j_gene: TRBJ2-5
abundance: once
d_gene: TRBD2
v_gene: TRBV18
CDR3aa: CASSPTLAGDRGETQYF
CDR3nt: TGTGCCAGCTCACCGACACTAGCGGGGGACCGTGGAGAGACCCAGTACTTC

j_gene: TRBJ2-7
abundance: -
d_gene: TRBD2
v_gene: TRBV19
CDR3aa: CASSITGLAASEQYF
CDR3nt: TGTGCCAGTAGTATAACGGGACTAGCAGCTTCCGAGCAGTACTTC

j_gene: TRBJ1-6
abundance: once
d_gene: TRBD1
v_gene: TRBV11-2
CDR3aa: CASSLVARGTYNSPLHF
CDR3nt: TGTGCCAGCAGCTTAGTGGCCAGGGGGACATATAATTCACCCCTCCACTTT

j_gene: TRBJ1-1
abundance: -
d_gene: -
v_gene: TRBV28
CDR3aa: CASSYRATEAFF
CDR3nt: TGTGCCAGCAGCTACAGGGCCACTGAAGCTTTCTTT